The 9 T cell receptor beta chains listed next were all sequenced from one sample in a study of blood T cell repertoires in COVID-19. Sequencing was performed with immunoSEQ multiplex PCR; in TCRdb, only in-frame clones are kept and a portion is missing. The sample consists of roughly 260,000 clones, 70% to 90% of them appearing once. The sequenced sample consisted of peripheral blood. These receptors came from a woman aged 45-65 years with acute or convalescent COVID-19.

The chain has TRBV5-6 and TRBJ2-7; possible D gene TRBD1, 5 bases. The V and J ends lost 1 base and 2 bases respectively, with 7 bases between them. Germline-derived CDR1 and CDR2 are SGHDT and YYEEEE. This CDR3 contains 13 residues. DNA for the CDR3: TGTGCCAGCAGCTTGACAGGCACCTACGAGCAGTACTTC. Residues: CASSLTGTYEQYF.

This clone was recorded a few times. The V and J genes are TRBV7-3 and TRBJ2-7; 13 bases agree with TRBD2. Germline V gives CDR1 SGHTA, CDR2 FQGTGA. This CDR3 comprises 15 residues. Trimming took 0 bases from V and 5 from J; bases not matched to a gene: 1. In DNA form, the CDR3 reads TGTGCCAGCAGCTTAACCGGGACTAGCGGGGACGAGCAGTACTTC. Protein product: CASSLTGTSGDEQYF.

The chain combines TRBV10-3 with TRBJ1-1; TRBD1 aligns across 7 bases. The length of the CDR3 is 16 residues. After removal of 3 bases from V and 4 bases from J, the junction contained 11 bases not matched to a gene. Germline values: CDR1 ENHRY, CDR2 SYGVKD. This CDR3 is CAISDEGAEQGTEAFF. CDR3 DNA: TGTGCCATCAGTGATGAGGGGGCAGAACAGGGCACTGAAGCTTTCTTT.

The chain combines TRBV27 with TRBJ2-7, with TRBD2 matching 10 bases. CDR3 length equals 14 residues. J gave up 3 bases and V 5 bases, and 4 bases lay outside the gene matches. In germline, CDR1 is MNHEY, CDR2 SMNVEV (reference sequence). The CDR3 nucleotides are TGTGCCAGCAGTAGCGGGAGGGCCGACTACGAGCAGTACTTC. Protein: CASSSGRADYEQYF.

This rearrangement joins TRBV19 to TRBJ1-5; 10 bases line up with TRBD1. The CDR3 extends over 14 amino acids. V was pared by 6 bases and J by 6 bases, with 5 bases of the junction left unmatched. Germline CDR1 LNHDA, CDR2 SQIVND (reference sequence). The DNA for the CDR3 is TGTGCCAGTAGGACAGGGGGCGGGGGTCAGCCCCAGCATTTT. Its translation is CASRTGGGGQPQHF.

The gene calls are TRBV28 and TRBJ2-7, with 7 bases that match TRBD1. The CDR3 totals 13 residues. Trimming cost V 4 bases and J 3 bases; bases outside gene matches: 3. Looked up from germline, CDR1 is MDHEN and CDR2 is SYDVKM. The CDR3 bases are TGTGCCAGCAGTTCGGGACAGATCTACGAGCAGTACTTC. This codes for CASSSGQIYEQYF.

The chain recombines TRBV28 with TRBJ2-7, with 11 bases lining up with TRBD2. Unmatched junction bases numbered 1, after V lost 2 bases and J lost 4 bases. Germline V lookup: CDR1 MDHEN, CDR2 SYDVKM. This CDR3 comprises 14 residues. The CDR3: CASSLTSGSYEQYF. CDR3 bases: TGTGCCAGCAGTTTAACTAGCGGGAGTTACGAGCAGTACTTC. The whole variable domain, remainder taken from reference TRBV28 and TRBJ2-7, is DVKVTQSSRYLVKRTGEKVFLECVQDMDHENMFWYRQDPGLGLRLIYFSYDVKMKEKGDIPEGYSVSREKKERFSLILESASTNQTSMYLCASSLTSGSYEQYFGPGTRLTVT.

CDR3 residues: CSASALAGAKETQYF. DNA of the CDR3: TGCAGTGCTAGTGCTCTGGCAGGGGCCAAAGAGACCCAGTACTTC. V gene TRBV20-1 combines with J gene TRBJ2-5, with a weak D call TRBD1 (6 bases). The CDR3 length is 15 residues. In germline, CDR1 is DFQATT, CDR2 SNEGSKA (reference sequence). V was shortened by 3 bases and J by 3 bases, with 17 bases between the two germline ends.

The chain is built from TRBV19 and TRBJ2-3; D not certain. The CDR3 is 13 residues long. From germline, CDR1 is LNHDA and CDR2 SQIVND (reference sequence). Between the trimmed V and J ends, which lost 3 bases and 2 bases, there was a span of 6 bases. CDR3 loop: CASSIQNTDTQYF. The CDR3 DNA reads as TGTGCCAGTAGTATTCAGAACACAGATACGCAGTATTTT.